This is a list of T cell receptor beta chains from one sample in a study of blood T cell repertoires in COVID-19. Profiling relied on immunoSEQ multiplex PCR, and the TCRdb table lists in-frame clones only, not all of them. The sample has about 250,000 clones; approximately 85% are singletons. Source material: PBMCs or T cells enriched from blood (not recorded which). The receptors were gathered from a woman aged 50 to 60 with acute COVID-19. Each CDR3 is given without its conserved first and last residue.

v_call: TRBV7-2; j_call: TRBJ1-2; cdr3_aa: ASSPDRLNYGYT
v_call: TRBV9; j_call: TRBJ2-2; cdr3_aa: ASSVVSNTGELF
v_call: TRBV5-1; j_call: TRBJ2-3; cdr3_aa: ASSKPSGGPDTQY
v_call: TRBV2; j_call: TRBJ1-1; cdr3_aa: ASSEFSDGQTEAF
v_call: TRBV10-1; j_call: TRBJ1-2; cdr3_aa: ASSEGGYGYT
v_call: TRBV11-2; j_call: TRBJ2-7; cdr3_aa: ASRGTGVDEQY
v_call: TRBV5-6; j_call: TRBJ2-3; cdr3_aa: ASSFMGARDTQY
v_call: TRBV28; j_call: TRBJ1-1; cdr3_aa: ASRRRGGEAF
v_call: TRBV11-2; j_call: TRBJ2-3; cdr3_aa: ASSLEQASTDTQY
v_call: TRBV7-3; j_call: TRBJ2-5; cdr3_aa: ASSQGTGALASGETQY
v_call: TRBV5-4; j_call: TRBJ1-3; cdr3_aa: ASSSGVALSGNTIY
v_call: TRBV5-1; j_call: TRBJ1-1; cdr3_aa: ASSLWRDHTEAF
v_call: TRBV5-1; j_call: TRBJ2-5; cdr3_aa: ASSLQTSGGQETQY
v_call: TRBV27; j_call: TRBJ1-2; cdr3_aa: ASSIGQGFRYGYT
v_call: TRBV6-6; j_call: TRBJ1-1; cdr3_aa: ASRSGQQGNTEAF
v_call: TRBV21-1; j_call: TRBJ1-5; cdr3_aa: ASSNGHQPQH
v_call: TRBV11-2; j_call: TRBJ2-1; cdr3_aa: ASSPWGLAGGEYNEQF
v_call: TRBV9; j_call: TRBJ1-1; cdr3_aa: ASSPSPREKGAF
v_call: TRBV6-6; j_call: TRBJ1-2; cdr3_aa: ASSPGQGDYGYT
v_call: TRBV9; j_call: TRBJ2-2; cdr3_aa: ASSLRTSGGANTGELF
v_call: TRBV7-2; j_call: TRBJ1-6; cdr3_aa: ASSSEASSYNSPLH
v_call: TRBV5-1; j_call: TRBJ1-2; cdr3_aa: ASRPDRDPGYT